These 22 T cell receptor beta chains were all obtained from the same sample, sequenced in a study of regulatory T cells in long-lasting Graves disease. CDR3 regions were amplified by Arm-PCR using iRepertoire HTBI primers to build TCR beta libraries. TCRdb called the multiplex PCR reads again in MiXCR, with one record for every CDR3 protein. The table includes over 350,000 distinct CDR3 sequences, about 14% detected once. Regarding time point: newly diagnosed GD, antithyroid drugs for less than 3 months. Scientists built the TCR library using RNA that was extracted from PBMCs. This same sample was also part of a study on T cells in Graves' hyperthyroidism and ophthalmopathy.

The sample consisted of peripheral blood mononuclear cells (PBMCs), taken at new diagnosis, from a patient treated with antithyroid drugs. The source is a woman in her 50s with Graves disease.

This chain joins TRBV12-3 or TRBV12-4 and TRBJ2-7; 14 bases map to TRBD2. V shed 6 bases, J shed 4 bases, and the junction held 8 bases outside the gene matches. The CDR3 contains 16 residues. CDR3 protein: CASSLMTSGRGYEQYF. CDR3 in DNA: TGTGCCAGCAGCCTAATGACTAGCGGGAGGGGTTACGAGCAGTACTTC.

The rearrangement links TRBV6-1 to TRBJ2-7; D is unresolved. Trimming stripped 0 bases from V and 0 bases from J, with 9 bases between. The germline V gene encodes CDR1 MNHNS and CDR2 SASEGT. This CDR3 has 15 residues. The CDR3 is CASSEAPGSSYEQYF. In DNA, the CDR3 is TGTGCCAGCAGTGAAGCGCCCGGAAGCTCCTACGAGCAGTACTTC.

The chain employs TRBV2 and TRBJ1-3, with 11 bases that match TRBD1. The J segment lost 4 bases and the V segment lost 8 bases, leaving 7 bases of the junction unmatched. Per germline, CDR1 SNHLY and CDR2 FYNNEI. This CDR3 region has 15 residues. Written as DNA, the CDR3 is TGTGCCAGCGGATGGACAGGGGGCAAAGGAAACACCATATATTTT. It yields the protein CASGWTGGKGNTIYF.

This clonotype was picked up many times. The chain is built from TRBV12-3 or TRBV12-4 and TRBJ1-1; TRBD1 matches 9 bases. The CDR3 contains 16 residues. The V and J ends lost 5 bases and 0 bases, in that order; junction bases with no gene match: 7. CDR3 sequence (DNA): TGTGCCAGCAGTCAACGGACAGGGGCGATGAACACTGAAGCTTTCTTT. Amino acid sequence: CASSQRTGAMNTEAFF.

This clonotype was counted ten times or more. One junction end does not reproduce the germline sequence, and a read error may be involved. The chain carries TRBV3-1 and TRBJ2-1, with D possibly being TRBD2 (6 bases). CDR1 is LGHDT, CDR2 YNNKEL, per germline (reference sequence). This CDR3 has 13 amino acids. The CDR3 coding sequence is TGTGCCAGCAGCCAAGACTTCCGGGGGTACGGGCACTTC. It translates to CASSQDFRGYGHF.

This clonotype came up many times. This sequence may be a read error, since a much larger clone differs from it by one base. CDR3 residues: CASSLQNTEAFF. For the CDR3, the DNA is TGTGCCAGCAGTTTGCAGAACACTGAAGCTTTCTTT. This chain connects TRBV12-3 or TRBV12-4 to TRBJ1-1, with unresolved D. The length of the CDR3 is 12 residues. V dropped 3 bases and J dropped 1 base, with 3 bases sitting between them.

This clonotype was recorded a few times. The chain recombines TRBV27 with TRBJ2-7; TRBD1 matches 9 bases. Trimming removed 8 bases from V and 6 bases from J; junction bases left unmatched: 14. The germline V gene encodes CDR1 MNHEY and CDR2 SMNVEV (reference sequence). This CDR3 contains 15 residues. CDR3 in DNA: TGTGCCAGCGCCAGGGACAGGGCCCTATCTGGCGAGCAGTACTTC. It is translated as CASARDRALSGEQYF.

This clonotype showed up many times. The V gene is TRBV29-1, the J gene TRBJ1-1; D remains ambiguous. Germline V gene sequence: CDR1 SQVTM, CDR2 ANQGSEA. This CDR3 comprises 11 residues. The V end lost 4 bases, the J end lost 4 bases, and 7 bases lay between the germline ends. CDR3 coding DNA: TGCAGCGTTGGGGTTGGCACTGAAGCTTTCTTT. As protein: CSVGVGTEAFF.

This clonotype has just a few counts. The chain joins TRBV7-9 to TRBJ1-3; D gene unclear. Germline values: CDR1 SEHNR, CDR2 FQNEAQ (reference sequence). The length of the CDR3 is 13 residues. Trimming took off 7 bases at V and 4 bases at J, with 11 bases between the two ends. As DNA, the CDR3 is TGTGCCAGCAAGCGCGATCCGGGAAACACCATATATTTT. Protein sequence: CASKRDPGNTIYF.

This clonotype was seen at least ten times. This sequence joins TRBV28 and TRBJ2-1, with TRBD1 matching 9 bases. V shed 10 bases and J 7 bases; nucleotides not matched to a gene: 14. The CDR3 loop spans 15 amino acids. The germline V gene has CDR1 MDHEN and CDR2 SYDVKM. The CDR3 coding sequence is TGTGCCACCCTCCCCCCGGGACAGGGAGAAAATGAGCAGTTCTTC. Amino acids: CATLPPGQGENEQFF.

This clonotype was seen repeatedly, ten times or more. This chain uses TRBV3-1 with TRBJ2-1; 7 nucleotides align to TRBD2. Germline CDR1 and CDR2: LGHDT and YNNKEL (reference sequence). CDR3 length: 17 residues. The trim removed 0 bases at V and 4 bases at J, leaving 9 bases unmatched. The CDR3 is CASSQDRRESPYNEQFF. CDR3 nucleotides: TGTGCCAGCAGCCAAGATCGGCGGGAGTCCCCATACAATGAGCAGTTCTTC.

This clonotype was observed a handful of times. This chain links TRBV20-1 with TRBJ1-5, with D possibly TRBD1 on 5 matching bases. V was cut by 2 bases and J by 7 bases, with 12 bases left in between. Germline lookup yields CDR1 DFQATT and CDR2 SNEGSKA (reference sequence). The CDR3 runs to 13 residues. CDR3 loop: CSARLREGQPQHF. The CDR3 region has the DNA TGCAGTGCTAGACTCAGGGAGGGACAGCCCCAGCATTTT.

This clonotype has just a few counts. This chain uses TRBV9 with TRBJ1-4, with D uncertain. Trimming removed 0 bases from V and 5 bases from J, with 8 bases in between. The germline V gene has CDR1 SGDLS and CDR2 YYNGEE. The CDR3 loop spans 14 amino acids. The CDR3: CASSVGEVNEKLFF. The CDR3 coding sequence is TGTGCCAGCAGCGTAGGGGAGGTGAATGAAAAACTGTTTTTT.

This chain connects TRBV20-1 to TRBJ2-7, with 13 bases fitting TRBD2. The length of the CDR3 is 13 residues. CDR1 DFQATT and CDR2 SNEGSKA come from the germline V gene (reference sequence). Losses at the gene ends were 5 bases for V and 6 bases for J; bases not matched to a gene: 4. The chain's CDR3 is CSARLAGGLEQYF. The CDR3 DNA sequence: TGCAGTGCTCGACTAGCGGGAGGTCTCGAGCAGTACTTC.

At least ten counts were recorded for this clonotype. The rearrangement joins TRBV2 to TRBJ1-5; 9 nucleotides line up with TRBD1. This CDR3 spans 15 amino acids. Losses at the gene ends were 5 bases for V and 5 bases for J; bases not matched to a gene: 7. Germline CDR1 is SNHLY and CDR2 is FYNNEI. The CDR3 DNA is TGTGCCAGCAGTTGGACAGGGGCCGCGGATCAGCCCCAGCATTTT. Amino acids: CASSWTGAADQPQHF.

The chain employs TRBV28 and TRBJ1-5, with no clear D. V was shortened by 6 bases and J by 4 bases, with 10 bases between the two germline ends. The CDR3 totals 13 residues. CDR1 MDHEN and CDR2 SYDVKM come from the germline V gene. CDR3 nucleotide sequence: TGTGCCAGCAGCTCTTCTCTGAATCAGCCCCAGCATTTT. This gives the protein CASSSSLNQPQHF.

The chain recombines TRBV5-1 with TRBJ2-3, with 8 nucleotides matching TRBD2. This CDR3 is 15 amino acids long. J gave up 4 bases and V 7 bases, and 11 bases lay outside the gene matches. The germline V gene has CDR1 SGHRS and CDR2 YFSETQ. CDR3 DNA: TGCGCCAGCGACGAGCGGGAGATCGGGGCAGATACGCAGTATTTT. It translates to CASDEREIGADTQYF. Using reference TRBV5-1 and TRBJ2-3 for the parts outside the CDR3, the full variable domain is KAGVTQTPRYLIKTRGQQVTLSCSPISGHRSVSWYQQTPGQGLQFLFEYFSETQRNKGNFPGRFSGRQFSNSRSEMNVSTLELGDSALYLCASDEREIGADTQYFGPGTRLTVL.

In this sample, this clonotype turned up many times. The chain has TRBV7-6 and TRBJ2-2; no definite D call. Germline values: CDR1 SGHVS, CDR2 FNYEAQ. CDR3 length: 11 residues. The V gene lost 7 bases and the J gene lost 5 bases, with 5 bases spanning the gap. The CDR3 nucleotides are TGTGCCAGCACCATTACCGGGGAGCTGTTTTTT. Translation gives CASTITGELFF.

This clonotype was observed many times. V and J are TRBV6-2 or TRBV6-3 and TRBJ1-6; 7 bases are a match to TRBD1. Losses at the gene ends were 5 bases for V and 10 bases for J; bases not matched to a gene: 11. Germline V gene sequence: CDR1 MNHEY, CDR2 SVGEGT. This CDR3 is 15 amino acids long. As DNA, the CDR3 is TGTGCCAGCAGTGAATGGGCGCAGGGGGGATCACCCCTCCACTTT. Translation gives CASSEWAQGGSPLHF.

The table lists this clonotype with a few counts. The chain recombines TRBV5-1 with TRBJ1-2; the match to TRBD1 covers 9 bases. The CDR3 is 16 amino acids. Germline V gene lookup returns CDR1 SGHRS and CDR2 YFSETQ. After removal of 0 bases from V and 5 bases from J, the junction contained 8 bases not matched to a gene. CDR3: CASSLAETGGFYGYTF. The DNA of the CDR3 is TGCGCCAGCAGCTTGGCCGAGACAGGGGGGTTTTATGGCTACACCTTC.

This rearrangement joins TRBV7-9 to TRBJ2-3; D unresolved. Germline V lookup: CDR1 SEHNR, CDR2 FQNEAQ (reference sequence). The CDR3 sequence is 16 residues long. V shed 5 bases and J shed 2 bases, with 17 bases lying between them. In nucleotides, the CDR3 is TGTGCCAGCAGCCCTCGTGGAGCGAAGCACACAGATACGCAGTATTTT. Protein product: CASSPRGAKHTDTQYF.

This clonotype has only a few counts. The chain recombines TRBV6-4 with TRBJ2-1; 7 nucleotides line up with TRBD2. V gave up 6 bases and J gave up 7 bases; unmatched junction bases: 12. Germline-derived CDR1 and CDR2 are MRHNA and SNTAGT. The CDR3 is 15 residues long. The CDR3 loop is CASSPTREYSNEQFF. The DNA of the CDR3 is TGTGCCAGCAGCCCGACGCGGGAGTACAGTAATGAGCAGTTCTTC.